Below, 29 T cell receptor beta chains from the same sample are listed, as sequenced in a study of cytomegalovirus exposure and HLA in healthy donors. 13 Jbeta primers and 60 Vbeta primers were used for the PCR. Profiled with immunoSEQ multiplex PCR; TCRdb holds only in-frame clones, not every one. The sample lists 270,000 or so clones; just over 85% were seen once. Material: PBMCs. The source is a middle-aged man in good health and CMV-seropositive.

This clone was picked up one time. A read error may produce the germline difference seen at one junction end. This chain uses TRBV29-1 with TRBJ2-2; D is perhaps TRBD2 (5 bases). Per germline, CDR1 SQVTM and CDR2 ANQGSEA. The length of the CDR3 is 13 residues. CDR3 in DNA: TGCAGCGTTTATGGTGTGAACACCGGGGAGCTGCTTTTT. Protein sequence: CSVYGVNTGELLF.

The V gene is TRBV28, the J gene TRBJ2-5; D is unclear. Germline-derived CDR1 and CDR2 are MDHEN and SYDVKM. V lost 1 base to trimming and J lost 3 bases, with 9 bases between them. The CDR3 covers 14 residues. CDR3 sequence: CASSLLGPEETQYF. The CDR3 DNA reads TGTGCCAGCAGTTTATTGGGCCCTGAAGAGACCCAGTACTTC. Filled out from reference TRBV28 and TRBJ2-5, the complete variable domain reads DVKVTQSSRYLVKRTGEKVFLECVQDMDHENMFWYRQDPGLGLRLIYFSYDVKMKEKGDIPEGYSVSREKKERFSLILESASTNQTSMYLCASSLLGPEETQYFGPGTRLLVL.

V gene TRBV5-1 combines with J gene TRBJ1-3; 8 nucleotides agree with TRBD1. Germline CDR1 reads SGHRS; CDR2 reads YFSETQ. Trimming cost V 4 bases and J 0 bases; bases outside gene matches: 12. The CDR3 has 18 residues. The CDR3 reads CASSDFRDRPFSGNTIYF. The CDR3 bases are TGCGCCAGCAGCGACTTCCGGGACAGGCCTTTCTCTGGAAACACCATATATTTT.

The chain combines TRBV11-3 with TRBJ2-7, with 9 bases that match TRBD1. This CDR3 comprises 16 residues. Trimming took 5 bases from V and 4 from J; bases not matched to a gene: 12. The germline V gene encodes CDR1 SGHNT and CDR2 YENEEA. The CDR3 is CASSQPGLGQGYEQYF. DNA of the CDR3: TGTGCCAGCAGCCAACCGGGGTTGGGACAGGGTTACGAGCAGTACTTC.

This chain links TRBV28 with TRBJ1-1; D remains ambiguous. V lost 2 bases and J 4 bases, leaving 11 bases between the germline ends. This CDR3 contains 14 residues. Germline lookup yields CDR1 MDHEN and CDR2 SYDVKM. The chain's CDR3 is CASSLDRGITEAFF. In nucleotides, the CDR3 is TGTGCCAGCAGTTTAGACCGGGGAATCACTGAAGCTTTCTTT.

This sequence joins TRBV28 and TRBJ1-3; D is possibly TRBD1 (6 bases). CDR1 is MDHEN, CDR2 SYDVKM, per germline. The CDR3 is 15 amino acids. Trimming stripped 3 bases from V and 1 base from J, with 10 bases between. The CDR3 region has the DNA TGTGCCAGCAGTTTTACAGGGTTTTCTGGAAACACCATATATTTT. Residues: CASSFTGFSGNTIYF. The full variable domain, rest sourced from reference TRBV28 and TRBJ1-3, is DVKVTQSSRYLVKRTGEKVFLECVQDMDHENMFWYRQDPGLGLRLIYFSYDVKMKEKGDIPEGYSVSREKKERFSLILESASTNQTSMYLCASSFTGFSGNTIYFGEGSWLTVV.

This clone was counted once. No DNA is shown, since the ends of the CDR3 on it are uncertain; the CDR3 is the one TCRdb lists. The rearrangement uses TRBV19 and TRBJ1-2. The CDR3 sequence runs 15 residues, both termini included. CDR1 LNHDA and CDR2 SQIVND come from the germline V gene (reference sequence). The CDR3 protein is CASTSVWGGDYGYTF.

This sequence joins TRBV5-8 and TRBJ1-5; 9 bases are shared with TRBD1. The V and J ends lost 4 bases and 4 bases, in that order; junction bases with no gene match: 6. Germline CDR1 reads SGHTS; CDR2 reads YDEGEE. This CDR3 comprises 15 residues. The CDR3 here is CASSPGQGHNQPQHF. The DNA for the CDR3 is TGTGCCAGCAGCCCGGGACAGGGTCATAATCAGCCCCAGCATTTT.

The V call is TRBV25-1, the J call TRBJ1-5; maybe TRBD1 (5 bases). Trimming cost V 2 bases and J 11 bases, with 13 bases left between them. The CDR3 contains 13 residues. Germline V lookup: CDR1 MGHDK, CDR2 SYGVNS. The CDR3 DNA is TGTGCCAGCAGTGAAGTCGACAGTTTCACCCAGCATTTT. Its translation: CASSEVDSFTQHF.

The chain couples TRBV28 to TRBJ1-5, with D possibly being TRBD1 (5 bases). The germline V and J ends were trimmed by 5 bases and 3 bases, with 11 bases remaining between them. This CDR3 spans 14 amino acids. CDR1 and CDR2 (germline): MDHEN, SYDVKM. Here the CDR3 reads CASSIDSSNQPQHF. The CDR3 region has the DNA TGTGCCAGCAGTATTGACAGTTCCAATCAGCCCCAGCATTTT.

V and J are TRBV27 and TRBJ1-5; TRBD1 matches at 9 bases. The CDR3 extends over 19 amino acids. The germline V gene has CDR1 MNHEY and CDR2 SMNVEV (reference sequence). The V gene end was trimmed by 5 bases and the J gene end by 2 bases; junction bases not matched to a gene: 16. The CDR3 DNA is TGTGCCAGCAGTACCCGGGGGGACAGGGTCAGGTTAGGCAATCAGCCCCAGCATTTT. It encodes CASSTRGDRVRLGNQPQHF.

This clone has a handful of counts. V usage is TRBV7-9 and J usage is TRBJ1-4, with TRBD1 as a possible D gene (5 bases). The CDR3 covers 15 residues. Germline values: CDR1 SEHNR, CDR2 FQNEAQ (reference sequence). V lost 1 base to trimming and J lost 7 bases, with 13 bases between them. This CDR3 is CASSLGVREVEKLFF. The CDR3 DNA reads TGTGCCAGCAGCTTAGGAGTCAGGGAGGTTGAAAAACTGTTTTTT.

The CDR3 DNA sequence: TGTGCCAGCTCACGACTAGCGGGAACCTACAATGAGCAGTTCTTC. It translates to CASSRLAGTYNEQFF. J is TRBJ2-1 and V is TRBV5-6; 11 bases fit TRBD2. This CDR3 has 15 amino acids. Germline loops: CDR1 SGHDT, CDR2 YYEEEE. J was trimmed by 2 bases and V by 7 bases; bases with no gene match: 5.

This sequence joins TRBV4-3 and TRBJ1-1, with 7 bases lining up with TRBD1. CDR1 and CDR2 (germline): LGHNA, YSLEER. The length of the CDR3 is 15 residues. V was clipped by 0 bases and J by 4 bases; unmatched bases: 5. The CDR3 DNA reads TGCGCCAGCAGCCAAGATTCAGGGGGTGGCACTGAAGCTTTCTTT. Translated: CASSQDSGGGTEAFF.

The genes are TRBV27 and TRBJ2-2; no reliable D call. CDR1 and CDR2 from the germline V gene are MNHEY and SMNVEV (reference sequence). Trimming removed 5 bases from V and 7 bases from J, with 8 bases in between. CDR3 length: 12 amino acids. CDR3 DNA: TGTGCCAGCAGTCCCGAGGACGGGGAGCTGTTTTTT. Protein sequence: CASSPEDGELFF.

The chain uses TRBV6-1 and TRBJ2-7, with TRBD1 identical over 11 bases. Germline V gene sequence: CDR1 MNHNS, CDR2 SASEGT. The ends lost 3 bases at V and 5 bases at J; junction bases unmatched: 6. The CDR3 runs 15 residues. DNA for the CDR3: TGTGCCAGCAGTGAGAGGACAGGGGGCGCCGACGAGCAGTACTTC. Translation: CASSERTGGADEQYF.

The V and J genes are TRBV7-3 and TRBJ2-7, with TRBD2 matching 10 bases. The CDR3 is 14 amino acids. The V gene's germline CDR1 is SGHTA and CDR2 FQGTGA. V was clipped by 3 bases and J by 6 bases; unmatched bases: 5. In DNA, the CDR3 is TGTGCCAGCAGCTTGGGGACTAGCGTCTCCGAGCAGTACTTC. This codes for CASSLGTSVSEQYF. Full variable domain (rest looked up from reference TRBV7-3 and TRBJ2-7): GAGVSQTPSNKVTEKGKYVELRCDPISGHTALYWYRQSLGQGPEFLIYFQGTGAADDSGLPNDRFFAVRPEGSVSTLKIQRTERGDSAVYLCASSLGTSVSEQYFGPGTRLTVT.

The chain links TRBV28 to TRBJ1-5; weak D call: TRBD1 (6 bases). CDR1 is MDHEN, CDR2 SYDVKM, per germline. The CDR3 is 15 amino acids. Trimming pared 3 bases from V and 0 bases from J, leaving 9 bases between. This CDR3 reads CASSFRQASNQPQHF. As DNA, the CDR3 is TGTGCCAGCAGTTTTCGACAGGCTAGCAATCAGCCCCAGCATTTT.

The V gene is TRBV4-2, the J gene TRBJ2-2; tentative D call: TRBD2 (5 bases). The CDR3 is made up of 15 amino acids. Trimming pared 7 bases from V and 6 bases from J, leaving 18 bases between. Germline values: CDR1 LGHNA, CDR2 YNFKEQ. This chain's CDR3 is CASTVNNEGAGELFF. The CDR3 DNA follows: TGTGCCAGCACCGTAAATAACGAGGGAGCCGGGGAGCTGTTTTTT.

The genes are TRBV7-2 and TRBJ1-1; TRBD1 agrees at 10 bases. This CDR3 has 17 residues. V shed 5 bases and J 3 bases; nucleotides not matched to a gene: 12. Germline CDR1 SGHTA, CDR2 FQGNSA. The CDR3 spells CASSAAGTGVGDTEAFF. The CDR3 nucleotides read TGTGCCAGCAGCGCAGCCGGGACAGGGGTTGGGGACACTGAAGCTTTCTTT.

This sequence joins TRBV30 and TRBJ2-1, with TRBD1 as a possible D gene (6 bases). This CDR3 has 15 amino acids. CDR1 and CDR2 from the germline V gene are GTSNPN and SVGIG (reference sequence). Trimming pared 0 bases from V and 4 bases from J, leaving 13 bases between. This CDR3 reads CAWSVWRQEYNEQFF. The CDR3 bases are TGTGCCTGGAGTGTATGGAGACAGGAATACAATGAGCAGTTCTTC. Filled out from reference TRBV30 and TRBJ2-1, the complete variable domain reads SQTIHQWPATLVQPVGSPLSLECTVEGTSNPNLYWYRQAAGRGLQLLFYSVGIGQISSEVPQNLSASRPQDRQFILSSKKLLLSDSGFYLCAWSVWRQEYNEQFFGPGTRLTVL.

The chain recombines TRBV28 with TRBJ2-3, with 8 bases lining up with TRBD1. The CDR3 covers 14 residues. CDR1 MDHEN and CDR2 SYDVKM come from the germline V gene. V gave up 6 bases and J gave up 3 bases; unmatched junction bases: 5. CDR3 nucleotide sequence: TGTGCCAGCAGGAACAGGGGGTCGACAGATACGCAGTATTTT. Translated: CASRNRGSTDTQYF.

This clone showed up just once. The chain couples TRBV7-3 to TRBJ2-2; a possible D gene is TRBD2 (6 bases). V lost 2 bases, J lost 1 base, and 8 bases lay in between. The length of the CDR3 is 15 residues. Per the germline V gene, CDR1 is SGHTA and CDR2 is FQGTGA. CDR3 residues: CASSLLGGNTGELFF. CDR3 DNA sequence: TGTGCCAGCAGCTTATTGGGGGGGAACACCGGGGAGCTGTTTTTT.

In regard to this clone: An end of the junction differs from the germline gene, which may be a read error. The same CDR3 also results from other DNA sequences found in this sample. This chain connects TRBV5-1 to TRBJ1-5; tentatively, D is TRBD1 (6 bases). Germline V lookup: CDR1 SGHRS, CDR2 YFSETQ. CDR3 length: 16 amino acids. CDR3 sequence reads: CASSLGGHYSNQPQHF. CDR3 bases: TGCGCCAGCAGCTTGGGGGGACATTATAGCAACCAGCCCCAGCATTTT. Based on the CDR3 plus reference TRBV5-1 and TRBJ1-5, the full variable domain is KAGVTQTPRYLIKTRGQQVTLSCSPISGHRSVSWYQQTPGQGLQFLFEYFSETQRNKGNFPGRFSGRQFSNSRSEMNVSTLELGDSALYLCASSLGGHYSNQPQHFGDGTRLSIL.

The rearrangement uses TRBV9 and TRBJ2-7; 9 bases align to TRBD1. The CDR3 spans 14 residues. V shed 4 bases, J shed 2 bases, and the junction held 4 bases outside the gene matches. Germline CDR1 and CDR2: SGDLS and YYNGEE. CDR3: CASSPRQGAYEQYF. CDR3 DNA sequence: TGTGCCAGCAGCCCAAGACAGGGGGCCTACGAGCAGTACTTC.

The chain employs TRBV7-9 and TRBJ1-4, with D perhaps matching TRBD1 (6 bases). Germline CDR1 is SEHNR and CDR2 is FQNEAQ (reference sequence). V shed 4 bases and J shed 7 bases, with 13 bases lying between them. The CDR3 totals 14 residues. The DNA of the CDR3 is TGTGCCAGCAGCTCACAGGGAGTAGGTGAAAAACTGTTTTTT. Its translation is CASSSQGVGEKLFF.

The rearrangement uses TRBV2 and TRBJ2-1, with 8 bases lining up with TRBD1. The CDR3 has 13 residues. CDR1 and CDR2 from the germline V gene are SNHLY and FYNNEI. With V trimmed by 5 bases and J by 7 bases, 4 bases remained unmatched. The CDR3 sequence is CASSTGGWNEQFF. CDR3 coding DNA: TGTGCCAGCAGTACAGGGGGATGGAATGAGCAGTTCTTC.

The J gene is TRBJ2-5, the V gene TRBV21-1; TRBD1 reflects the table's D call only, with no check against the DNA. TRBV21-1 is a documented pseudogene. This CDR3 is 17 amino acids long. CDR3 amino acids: CASSKRPNGTGEETQYF. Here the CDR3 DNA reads TGTGCCAGCAGCAAACGACCAAACGGGACAGGGGAAGAGACCCAGTACTTC.

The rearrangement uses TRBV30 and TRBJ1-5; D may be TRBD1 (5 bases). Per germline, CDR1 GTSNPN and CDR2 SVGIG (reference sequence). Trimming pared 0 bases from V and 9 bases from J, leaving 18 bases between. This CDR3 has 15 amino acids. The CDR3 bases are TGTGCCTGGAGTGTAAGCAGGGCGCACGGGTGGCCCCAGCATTTT. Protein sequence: CAWSVSRAHGWPQHF.